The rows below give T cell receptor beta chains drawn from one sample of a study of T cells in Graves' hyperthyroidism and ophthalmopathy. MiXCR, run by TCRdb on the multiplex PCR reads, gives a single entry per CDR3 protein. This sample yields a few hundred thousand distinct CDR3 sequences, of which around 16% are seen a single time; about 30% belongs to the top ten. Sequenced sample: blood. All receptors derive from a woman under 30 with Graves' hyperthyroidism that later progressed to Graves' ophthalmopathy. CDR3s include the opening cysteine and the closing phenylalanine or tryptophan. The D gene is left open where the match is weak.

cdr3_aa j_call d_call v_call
CATSRTGQGSYEQYF TRBJ2-7 - TRBV15
CAITKRDSSGGLPTDTQYF TRBJ2-3 - TRBV10-3
CASSRPLKGLAGGDEQFF TRBJ2-1 TRBD2 TRBV7-3
CASSPDSGQLGYTF TRBJ1-2 - TRBV5-4
CSFPAGVYEQYF TRBJ2-7 TRBD2 TRBV20-1
CASSLTSGRPEETQYF TRBJ2-5 TRBD2 TRBV11-2
CASRPPGQGAYGYTF TRBJ1-2 TRBD1 TRBV2
CASSLIGGLAGAYNEQFF TRBJ2-1 TRBD2 TRBV7-3
CASSLGTGYYGYTF TRBJ1-2 TRBD1 TRBV5-1
CASSQAGTRSYNEQFF TRBJ2-1 TRBD2 TRBV4-2
CASSQVGTTAYYEQYF TRBJ2-7 - TRBV4-3
CASSPQGAESPLHF TRBJ1-6 TRBD1 TRBV18
CASSLFPGAETGELFF TRBJ2-2 - TRBV5-1
CASSLSTGGGNYEQYF TRBJ2-7 - TRBV5-1
CASSLRDANTGELFF TRBJ2-2 - TRBV9
CASTTRFAGELFF TRBJ2-2 - TRBV19
CASSGSGQGGTQYF TRBJ2-3 TRBD1 TRBV5-1
CSASKRELNEQFF TRBJ2-1 TRBD2 TRBV20-1
CASSPLFGGETQYF TRBJ2-5 - TRBV5-1
CASSSGLAGRGELFF TRBJ2-2 TRBD2 TRBV18
CVSSQDTVSPLHF TRBJ1-6 - TRBV14
CAISGTGDNSPLHF TRBJ1-6 TRBD1 TRBV10-3
CSAVPGQGNTDTQYF TRBJ2-3 TRBD1 TRBV20-1
CASSTAGGEAFF TRBJ1-1 - TRBV5-1
CASSPRTGGSEAFF TRBJ1-1 TRBD1 TRBV3-1
CASREAGGGRGEQFF TRBJ2-1 TRBD2 TRBV28
CAWSIGVAGELFF TRBJ2-2 - TRBV30
CASSPPILQTETQYF TRBJ2-5 - TRBV18
CATSELGQDTDTQYF TRBJ2-3 TRBD1 TRBV24-1
CASSLEEWPRQGRAFF TRBJ1-1 - TRBV28
CASSKTSGRRGETQYF TRBJ2-5 TRBD2 TRBV27
CASSPGSGKRTDTQYF TRBJ2-3 TRBD2 TRBV28
CASIADSLQETQYF TRBJ2-5 - TRBV7-2
CASSLESGNTIYF TRBJ1-3 - TRBV11-2
CSANGEDATNEKLFF TRBJ1-4 - TRBV20-1